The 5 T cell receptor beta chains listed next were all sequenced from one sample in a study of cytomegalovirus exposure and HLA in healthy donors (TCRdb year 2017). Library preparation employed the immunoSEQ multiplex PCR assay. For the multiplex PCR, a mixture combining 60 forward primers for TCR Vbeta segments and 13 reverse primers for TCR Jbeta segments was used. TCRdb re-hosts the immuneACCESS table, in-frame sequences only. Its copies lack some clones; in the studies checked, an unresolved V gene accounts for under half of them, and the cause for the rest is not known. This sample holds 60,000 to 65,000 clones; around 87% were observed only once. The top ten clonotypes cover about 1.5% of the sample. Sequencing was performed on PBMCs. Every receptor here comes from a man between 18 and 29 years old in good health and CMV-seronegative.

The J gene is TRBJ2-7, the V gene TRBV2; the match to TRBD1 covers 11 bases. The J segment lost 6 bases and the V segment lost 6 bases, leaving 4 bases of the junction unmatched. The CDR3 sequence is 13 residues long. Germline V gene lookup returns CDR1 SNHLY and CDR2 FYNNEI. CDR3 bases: TGTGCCAGCAGCGGGGACAGGGGGGGCGAGCAGTACTTC. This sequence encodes CASSGDRGGEQYF.

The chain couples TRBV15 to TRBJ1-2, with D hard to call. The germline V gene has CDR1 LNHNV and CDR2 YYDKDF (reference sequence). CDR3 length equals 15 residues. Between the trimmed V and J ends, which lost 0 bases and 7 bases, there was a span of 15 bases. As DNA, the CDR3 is TGTGCCACCAGCAGAGATCTAGGGATTGGAGGTGGCTACACCTTC. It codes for CATSRDLGIGGGYTF.

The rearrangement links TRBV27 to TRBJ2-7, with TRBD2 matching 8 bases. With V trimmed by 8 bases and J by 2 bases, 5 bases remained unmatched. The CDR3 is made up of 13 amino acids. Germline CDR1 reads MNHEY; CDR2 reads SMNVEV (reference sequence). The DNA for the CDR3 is TGTGCCAGCGGAGCGGGGGTAACCTACGAGCAGTACTTC. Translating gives CASGAGVTYEQYF.

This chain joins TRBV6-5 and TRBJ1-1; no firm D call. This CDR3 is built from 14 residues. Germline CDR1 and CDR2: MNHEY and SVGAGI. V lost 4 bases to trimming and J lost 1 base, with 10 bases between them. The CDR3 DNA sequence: TGTGCCAGCAGTTTAGCAGAACAGAACACTGAAGCTTTCTTT. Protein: CASSLAEQNTEAFF.

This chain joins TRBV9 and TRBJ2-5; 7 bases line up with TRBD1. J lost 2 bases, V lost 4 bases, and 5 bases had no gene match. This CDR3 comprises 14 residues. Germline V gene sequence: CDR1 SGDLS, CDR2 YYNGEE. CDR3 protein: CASSPMTGQETQYF. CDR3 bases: TGTGCCAGCAGCCCTATGACAGGGCAAGAGACCCAGTACTTC.